The present entry profiles one T cell receptor beta chain with its context. Its cognate antigen has yet to be identified. Per-base qualities were not stored, and no clone one base away is much larger. The label giving this sample's treatment or condition can be read as: allogeneic hematopoietic cell transplantation with graft depleted of TCRalphabeta T cells and CD19 B cells. TCRalphabeta/CD19-depleted allogeneic hematopoietic cell grafts were given to the transplant recipients, all of whom were children. This specimen comes from a study of T-cell reconstitution after alpha-beta-depleted transplantation in children (dated by TCRdb to about 2016). Regarding the study in general: Using TCR repertoire profiling, the study quantitatively followed how T-cell immune reconstitution unfolded in children after TCRalphabeta/CD19-depleted allogeneic hematopoietic cell transplantation. The research as a whole found: In some patients, the high TCRbeta diversity seen at day 60 was put down to recipient T cells and intrathymic progenitors that had survived conditioning. The apparently early alphabetaT-cell count recovery about two months after transplant was reportedly dependent on only several hundred rapidly expanded clones derived from non-depleted graft cells. Over the following months the frequencies of hyperexpanded clones went down, and after one year T-cell counts and TCRbeta diversity were mostly credited to newly produced T cells.

Library prep was done by PCR. For sequencing, an Illumina HiSeq 2500 was employed. Molecular barcoding was employed in the preparation of TCR libraries, with unique molecular identifiers being used to normalize TCRbeta repertoire quantification. Clones were called with MiXCR by TCRdb after fastp trimmed the public reads at Q25, and only in-frame beta chains were retained. When rows share a CDR3 protein, they turn into one entry using the most common DNA and genes. The sample contains fewer than 750,000 distinct CDR3 sequences, 23% of them found a single time. Roughly 15% of the sample belongs to the ten largest clones. CDR3 length: 17 amino acids, cysteine to phenylalanine. Just CDR3 DNA is preserved here, 51 bases in frame from base 1. Cut back by 2 bases and 2 bases, the V and J ends lie 18 bases apart. For CDR1 and CDR2, the germline V gene lists SGHTA and FQGNSA.

This chain is built from TRBV7-2 and TRBJ2-5; the D region possibly corresponds to TRBD2 (7 bases align). The source of this sequence is a boy in the first two years of life who had a stem cell transplant for acute myeloid leukemia, so the T cells may come from the graft donor. Sequencing was performed on PBMCs, mostly from graft donor cells, taken 360 days after TCRalphabeta/CD19-depleted stem cell transplant. The DNA sequence is TGTGCCAGCAGCTTAATGGCGGGGGCTAGCGGACAAGAGACCCAGTACTTC. This encodes CASSLMAGASGQETQYF.